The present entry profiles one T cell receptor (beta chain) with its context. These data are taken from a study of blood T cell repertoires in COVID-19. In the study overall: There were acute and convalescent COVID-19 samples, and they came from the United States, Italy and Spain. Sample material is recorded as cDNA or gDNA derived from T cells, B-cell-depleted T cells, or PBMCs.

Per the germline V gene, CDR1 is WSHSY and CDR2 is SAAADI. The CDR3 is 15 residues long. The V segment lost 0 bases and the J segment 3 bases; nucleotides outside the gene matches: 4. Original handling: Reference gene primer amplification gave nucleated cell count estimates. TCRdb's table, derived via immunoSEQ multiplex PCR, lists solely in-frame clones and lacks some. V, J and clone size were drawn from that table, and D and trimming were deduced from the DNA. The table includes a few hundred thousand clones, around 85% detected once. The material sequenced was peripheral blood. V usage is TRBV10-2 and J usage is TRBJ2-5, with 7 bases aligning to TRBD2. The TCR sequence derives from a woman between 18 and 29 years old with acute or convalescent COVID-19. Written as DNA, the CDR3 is TGCGCCAGCAGTGAGTCAGCGGGGCCCAAAGAGACCCAGTACTTC. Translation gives CASSESAGPKETQYF.